This T cell receptor beta chain was captured in a study of blood T cell repertoires in COVID-19. Looking at the study overall: There were acute and convalescent COVID-19 samples, and they came from the United States, Italy and Spain. T cells, B-cell-depleted T cells, or PBMCs supplied cDNA or gDNA.

Original analysis: Estimates of nucleated cell counts were drawn from the amplification of reference gene primers. Sequencing was performed with immunoSEQ multiplex PCR; in TCRdb, only in-frame clones are kept and a portion is missing. D and trimming were read from the DNA, whereas the V and J calls and clone size are those reported in that table. The sample gives about 250,000 clones, 88% of which show up once; approximately 1.4% is in the top ten. Only one count was recorded for this clone. In germline, CDR1 is SGHAT, CDR2 FQNNGV. The CDR3 length is 13 residues. The ends were cut back, 1 base at V and 1 base at J, with 4 bases in the middle.

The clonotype originates from a man older than 75 with acute or convalescent COVID-19. The rearrangement joins TRBV11-2 to TRBJ2-5; D gene uncertain. Material for sequencing was peripheral blood. The CDR3 region is CASSLGGQETQYF. CDR3 coding DNA: TGTGCCAGCAGCTTAGGCGGCCAAGAGACCCAGTACTTC.